This T cell receptor beta chain was captured in a study of blood T cell repertoires in COVID-19. This CDR3 contains 14 residues. CDR1 and CDR2 (germline): SGHTA, FQGNSA. V trimming: 8 bases; J trimming: 1 base; junction bases outside the gene matches: 4. Profiling relied on immunoSEQ multiplex PCR, and the TCRdb table lists in-frame clones only, not all of them. The repertoire holds about 130,000 clones, with approximately 80% as singletons. The chain links TRBV7-2 to TRBJ2-2; 7 bases align to TRBD2. Sample: peripheral blood. This clonotype originated in a man aged 55 to 69 who had recovered from COVID-19. The DNA of the CDR3 is TGTGCCAGCGCCGGGACTATGAACACCGGGGAGCTGTTTTTT. Its translation: CASAGTMNTGELFF.